The present T cell receptor (beta chain) was sequenced within a study of resident and recirculating memory T cells in vitiligo. Turning to the study itself: Each patient gave two lesional and two nonlesional epidermal shave biopsies, plus PBMCs. Whole samples, not sorted cells, were homogenized and used for genomic DNA extraction. Study findings and constraints: No single dominant TCR clone appeared; lesion clonality varied. Sequences differed between biopsy sites and patients, suggesting private specificity.

Clones were read by immunoSEQ multiplex PCR, and TCRdb kept only the in-frame ones, dropping some. The repertoire consists of 40,000 to 45,000 clones, with 80% to 95% occurring once and the leading ten covering about 4.5%. Germline CDR1 is SSHAT and CDR2 is FNYEAQ (reference sequence). This CDR3 comprises 15 residues. On this clone itself: What it recognizes is unknown. The junction and the germline gene differ at one end; a read error may be behind it.

The source of this sequence is a male donor with vitiligo. The rearrangement uses TRBV7-7 and TRBJ2-5; TRBD1 aligns across 8 bases. Sequenced material: blood. The CDR3, as DNA: TGTGCTAGCAGCTCCGGGACAGGACGCAGGGAGACCCAGTACTTC. Protein product: CASSSGTGRRETQYF.